This T cell receptor (beta chain) was recovered during a study of shared clonotypes between healthy human individuals. In the study overall: Contributing individuals were a couple of females and a few males aged 18 to 49.

Genomic DNA of every subset was divided equally among multiple immunoSEQ plates. The table came from immunoSEQ multiplex PCR; TCRdb's copy has only in-frame clones and leaves some out. The top ten clones hold 0.13% of a sample with some 2,000,000 clones, more than 90% of them seen once. Regarding this clone: This specimen includes other DNA sequences encoding the same CDR3.

This CDR3 has 14 amino acids. Germline CDR1 reads LNHDA; CDR2 reads SQIVND (reference sequence). The V end was cut by 5 bases, the J end by 1 base, with 11 bases between. The receptor's source is a man aged 18 to 29 in good health. V is TRBV19 and J is TRBJ2-5; no firm D call. The specimen sequenced was naive CD4+ T cells sorted from blood. Subset defined: CD45RA+ positively selected. The CDR3 protein is CASSARQRQETQYF. CDR3 nucleotides: TGTGCCAGTAGTGCGCGGCAGCGCCAAGAGACCCAGTACTTC.